This T cell receptor (beta chain) was found in a study of blood T cell repertoires in COVID-19. The protocol was immunoSEQ multiplex PCR, while the TCRdb copy is restricted to in-frame clones and leaves out a portion. The sample includes 200,000 to 250,000 clones, roughly 82% of them seen just once. The sequenced sample was peripheral blood. The sequence derives from a man aged 45-60 years with active or convalescent COVID-19.

The CDR3 here is CASSLMNRQETQYF. DNA for the CDR3: TGTGCCAGCAGCTTAATGAACAGACAAGAGACCCAGTACTTC. The chain has TRBV7-9 and TRBJ2-5; no definite D call. The V gene lost 2 bases and the J gene lost 2 bases, with 9 bases spanning the gap. The germline gives CDR1 SEHNR, CDR2 FQNEAQ (reference sequence). CDR3 size: 14 residues.